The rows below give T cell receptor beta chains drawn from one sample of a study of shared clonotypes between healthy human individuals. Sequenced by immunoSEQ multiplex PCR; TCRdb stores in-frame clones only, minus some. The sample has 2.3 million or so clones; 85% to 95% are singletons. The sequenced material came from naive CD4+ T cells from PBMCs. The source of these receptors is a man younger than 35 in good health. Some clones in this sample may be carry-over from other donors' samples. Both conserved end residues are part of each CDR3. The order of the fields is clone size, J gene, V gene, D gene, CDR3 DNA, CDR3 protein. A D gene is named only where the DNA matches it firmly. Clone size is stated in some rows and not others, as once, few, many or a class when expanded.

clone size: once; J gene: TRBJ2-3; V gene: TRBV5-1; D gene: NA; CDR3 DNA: TGCGCCAGCAGCCCAGGGAAGTCGACAGATACGCAGTATTTT; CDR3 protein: CASSPGKSTDTQYF
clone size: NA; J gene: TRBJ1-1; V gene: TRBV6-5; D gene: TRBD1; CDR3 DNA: TGTGCCAGCAGTTGGGACAGGGCGGGCGCTGAAGCTTTCTTT; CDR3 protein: CASSWDRAGAEAFF
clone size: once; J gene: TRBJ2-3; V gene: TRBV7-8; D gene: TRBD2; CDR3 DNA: TGTGCCAGCAGCCCTACTAGCGGGAGGGCCACGTTGCCAGATACGCAGTATTTT; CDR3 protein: CASSPTSGRATLPDTQYF
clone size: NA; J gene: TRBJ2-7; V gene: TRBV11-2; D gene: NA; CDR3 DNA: TGTGCCAGCAGCTTGAGCCGCTACGAGCAGTACTTC; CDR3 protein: CASSLSRYEQYF
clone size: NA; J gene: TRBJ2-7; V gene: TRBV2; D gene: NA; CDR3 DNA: TGTGCCAGCAGTGGGACTGCTAATTACGAGCAGTACTTC; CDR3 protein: CASSGTANYEQYF
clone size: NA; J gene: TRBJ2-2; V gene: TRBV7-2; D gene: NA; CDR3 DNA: TGTGCCAGCAGCTTAGGAGGGACGGCCTCCGGGGAGCTGTTTTTT; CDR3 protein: CASSLGGTASGELFF
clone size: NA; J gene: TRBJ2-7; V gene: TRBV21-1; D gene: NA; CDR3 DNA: TGTGCCAGCAGCGATGACAGGGTGCTTGGGGTAAGCTCCTACGAGCAGTACTTC; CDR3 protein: CASSDDRVLGVSSYEQYF
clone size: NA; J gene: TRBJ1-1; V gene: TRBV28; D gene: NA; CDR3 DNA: TGTGCCAGCAGTCACGCGAGCGGGGTCGCAATTGTGAACACTGAAGCTTTCTTT; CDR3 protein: CASSHASGVAIVNTEAFF
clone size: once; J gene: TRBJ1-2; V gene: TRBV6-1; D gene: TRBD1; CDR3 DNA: TGTGCCAGCAAGGAGGGGGCCCCCTATGGCTACACCTTC; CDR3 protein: CASKEGAPYGYTF
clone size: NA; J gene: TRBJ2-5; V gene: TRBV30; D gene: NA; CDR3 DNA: TGTGCCTGGAGGGCCCGGGACTTGTCCGGGGGGACCCAGTACTTC; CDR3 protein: CAWRARDLSGGTQYF
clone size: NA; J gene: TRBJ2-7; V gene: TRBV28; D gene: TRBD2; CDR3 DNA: TGTGCCAGCCCCCCTAGCGGGAGCTCCTACGAGCAGTACTTC; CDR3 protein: CASPPSGSSYEQYF
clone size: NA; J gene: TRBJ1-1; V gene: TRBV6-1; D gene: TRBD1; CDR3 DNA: TGTGCCAGCAGTCCATGGTCAGGGGGCACTGAAGCTTTCTTT; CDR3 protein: CASSPWSGGTEAFF
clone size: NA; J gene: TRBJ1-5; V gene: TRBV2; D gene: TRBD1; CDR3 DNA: TGTGCCAGCAGCGCCGGGACAGGGTCCCAGCCCCAGCATTTT; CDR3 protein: CASSAGTGSQPQHF
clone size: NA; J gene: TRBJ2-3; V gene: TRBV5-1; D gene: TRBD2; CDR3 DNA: TGCGCCAGCAGCTTTCGACTAGCGGGGGGCACAGATACGCAGTATTTT; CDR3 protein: CASSFRLAGGTDTQYF
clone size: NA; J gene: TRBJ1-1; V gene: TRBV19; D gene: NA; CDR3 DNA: TGTGCCAGTAGTATAGTGGGAGGGGTAAGGAACACTGAAGCTTTCTTT; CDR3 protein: CASSIVGGVRNTEAFF
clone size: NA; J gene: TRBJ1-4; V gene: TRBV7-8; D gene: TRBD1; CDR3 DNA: TGTGCCAGCAGCTTAGTAGGGGGCTCTAATGAAAAACTGTTTTTT; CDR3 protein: CASSLVGGSNEKLFF
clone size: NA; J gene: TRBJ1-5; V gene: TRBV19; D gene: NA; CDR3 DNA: TGTGCCAGTAAGGCTTGGGAAAATCAGCCCCAGCATTTT; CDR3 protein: CASKAWENQPQHF
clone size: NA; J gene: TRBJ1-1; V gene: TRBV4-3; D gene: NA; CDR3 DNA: TGCGCCAGCAGCCAGATCAACATGGGAGGGAACACTGAAGCTTTCTTT; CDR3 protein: CASSQINMGGNTEAFF
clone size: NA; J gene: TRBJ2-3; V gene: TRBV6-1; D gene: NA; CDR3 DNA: TGTGCCAGCAGTGAATTTGTGATTTCGACTAGCACAGATACGCAGTATTTT; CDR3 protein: CASSEFVISTSTDTQYF
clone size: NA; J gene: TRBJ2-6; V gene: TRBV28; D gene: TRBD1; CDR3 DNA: TGTGCCAGCAGTTCCGGACAGGATACCTCCGGGGCCAACGTCCTGACTTTC; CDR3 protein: CASSSGQDTSGANVLTF
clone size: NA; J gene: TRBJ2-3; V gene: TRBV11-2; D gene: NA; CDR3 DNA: TGTGCCAGCAGCCCCAAGATCGATACGCAGTATTTT; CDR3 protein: CASSPKIDTQYF
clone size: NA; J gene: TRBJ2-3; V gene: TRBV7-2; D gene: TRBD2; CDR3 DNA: TGTGCCAGCAGCTTAGAACTAGCGGGAGATACGCAGTATTTT; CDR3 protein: CASSLELAGDTQYF
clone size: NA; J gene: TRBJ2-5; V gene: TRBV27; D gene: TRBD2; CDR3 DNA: TGTGCCAGCAGTCCCCGACTAGCGGGAGCTCAGACCCAGTACTTC; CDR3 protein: CASSPRLAGAQTQYF
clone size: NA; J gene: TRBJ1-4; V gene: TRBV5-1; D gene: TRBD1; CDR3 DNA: TGCGCCAGCAGCTTTGGGACAGGAAGGGAAAAACTGTTTTTT; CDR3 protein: CASSFGTGREKLFF
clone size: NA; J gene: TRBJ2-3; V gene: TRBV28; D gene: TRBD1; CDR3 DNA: TGTGCCAGCAGTCCATCGACAGGGACCCCTAGCACAGATACGCAGTATTTT; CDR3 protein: CASSPSTGTPSTDTQYF
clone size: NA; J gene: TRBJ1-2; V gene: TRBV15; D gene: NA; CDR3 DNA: TGTGCCACCAGCAGAGATCCGCGGGTCGGCTATGGCTACACCTTC; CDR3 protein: CATSRDPRVGYGYTF
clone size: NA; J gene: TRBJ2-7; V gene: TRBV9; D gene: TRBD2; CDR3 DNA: TGTGCCAGCAGCGCCGGGACTAGCGTTTACGAGCAGTACTTC; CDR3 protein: CASSAGTSVYEQYF
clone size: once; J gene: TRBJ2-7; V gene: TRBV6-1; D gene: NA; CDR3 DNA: TGTGCCAGCAGTAAGGGAGGTAGCGGAGCCTACGAGCAGTACTTC; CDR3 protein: CASSKGGSGAYEQYF
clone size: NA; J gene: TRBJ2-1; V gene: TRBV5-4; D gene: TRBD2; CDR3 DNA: TGTGCCAGCAGCTTTGGTGCGGGAGGGCCGGGTAATGAGCAGTTCTTC; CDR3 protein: CASSFGAGGPGNEQFF
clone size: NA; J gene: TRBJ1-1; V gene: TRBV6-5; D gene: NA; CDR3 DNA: TGTGCCAGCAGCTATCAGCCGGGACTGCGAACTGAAGCTTTCTTT; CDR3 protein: CASSYQPGLRTEAFF
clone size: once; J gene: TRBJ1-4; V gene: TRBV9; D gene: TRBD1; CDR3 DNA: TGTGCCAGCAGCGTAGGGGGGACAGGAGTCAATGAAAAACTGTTTTTT; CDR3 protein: CASSVGGTGVNEKLFF
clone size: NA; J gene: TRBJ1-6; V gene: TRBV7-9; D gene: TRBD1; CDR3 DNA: TGTGCCAGCAGCTCGATGACCGGGACAGTCTGGACACCCCTCCACTTT; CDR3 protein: CASSSMTGTVWTPLHF
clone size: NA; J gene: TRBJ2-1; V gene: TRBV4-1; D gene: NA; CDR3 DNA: TGCGCCAGCAGCCGGACCGGGCCCTACAATGAGCAGTTCTTC; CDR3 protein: CASSRTGPYNEQFF
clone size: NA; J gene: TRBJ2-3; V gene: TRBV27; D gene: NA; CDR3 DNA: TGTGCCAGCAGTACCTATTGGGAGTCAGATACGCAGTATTTT; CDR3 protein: CASSTYWESDTQYF
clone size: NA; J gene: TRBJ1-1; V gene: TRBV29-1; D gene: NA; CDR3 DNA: TGCAGCGTTTCCACCCGAACCGGTGTTGGGGCTTTCTTT; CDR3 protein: CSVSTRTGVGAFF
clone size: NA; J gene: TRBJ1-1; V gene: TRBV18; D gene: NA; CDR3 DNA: TGTGCCAGCTCACAAGCGAGCATGAACACTGAAGCTTTCTTT; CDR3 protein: CASSQASMNTEAFF
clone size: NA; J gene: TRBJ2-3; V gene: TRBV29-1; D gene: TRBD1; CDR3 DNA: TGCAGCGCAGGGGACAGGGGGAGTGATACGCAGTATTTT; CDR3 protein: CSAGDRGSDTQYF
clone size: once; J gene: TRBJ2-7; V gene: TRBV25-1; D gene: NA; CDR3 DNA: TGTGCCAGCAGTGAATGGACCAGCTCCTACGAGCAGTACTTC; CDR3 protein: CASSEWTSSYEQYF
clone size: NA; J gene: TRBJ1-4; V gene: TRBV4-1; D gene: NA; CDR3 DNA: TGCGCCAGCAGCCCCAAGGTAGGGGCGGTTGATGATGAAAAACTGTTTTTT; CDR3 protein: CASSPKVGAVDDEKLFF
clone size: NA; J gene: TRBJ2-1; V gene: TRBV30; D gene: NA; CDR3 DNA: TGTGCCTGGAGCGGAGGGGAGGACAATGAGCAGTTCTTC; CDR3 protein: CAWSGGEDNEQFF
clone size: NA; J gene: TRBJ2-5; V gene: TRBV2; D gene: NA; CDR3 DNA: TGTGCCAGCAACGACCGGGGTTCCGTGGAGACCCAGTACTTC; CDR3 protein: CASNDRGSVETQYF
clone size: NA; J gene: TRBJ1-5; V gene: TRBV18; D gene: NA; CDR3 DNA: TGTGCCAGCTCAGAGGGAAGGGATCAGCCCCAGCATTTT; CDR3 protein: CASSEGRDQPQHF
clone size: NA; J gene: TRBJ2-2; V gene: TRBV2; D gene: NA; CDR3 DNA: TGTGCCAGCAGTGAAAGTACAGGGATAGTCGGGGAGCTGTTTTTT; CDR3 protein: CASSESTGIVGELFF
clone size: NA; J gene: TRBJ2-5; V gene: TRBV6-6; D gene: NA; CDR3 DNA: TGTGCCAGCAGTTACCCCTCCTCAGGGGTGGAGACCCAGTACTTC; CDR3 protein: CASSYPSSGVETQYF
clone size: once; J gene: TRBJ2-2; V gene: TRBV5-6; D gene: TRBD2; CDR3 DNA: TGTGCCAGCAGCGACATGGGACTAGCGGCGAACACCGGGGAGCTGTTTTTT; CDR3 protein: CASSDMGLAANTGELFF
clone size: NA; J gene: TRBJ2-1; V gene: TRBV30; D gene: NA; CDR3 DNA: TGTGCCTTTCGGACTCTCCTTTCTTACAATGAGCAGTTCTTC; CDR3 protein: CAFRTLLSYNEQFF